The 6 T cell receptor beta chains in this list originate from one sample, sequenced in a study of T cell repertoires in cytomegalovirus infection. TCRdb re-derived calls from the reads in MiXCR, one entry per CDR3 protein. This table has fewer than 1,000,000 distinct CDR3 sequences, 31% appearing once. Which antigens these TCRs recognize remains unknown. Sequencing was performed on cultured CD8+ T cells from PBMCs, taken from culture after CMV antigen stimulation. These receptors came from a human donor in good health (CMV status not recorded). Some clones in this sample may be carry-over from other donors' samples.

In its sample, this clonotype was seen a few times. The V gene is TRBV15, the J gene TRBJ2-7, with D perhaps TRBD1 (5 bases). This CDR3 spans 13 amino acids. Germline CDR1 reads LNHNV; CDR2 reads YYDKDF (reference sequence). With 5 bases removed from V and 4 bases from J, the gap between germline ends came to 12 bases. This chain's CDR3 is CATSLSDKYEQYV. As DNA, the CDR3 is TGTGCCACCAGCCTTTCGGACAAATACGAGCAGTACGTC.

The V call is TRBV29-1, the J call TRBJ2-2; no clear D. Between the trimmed V and J ends, which lost 6 bases and 5 bases, there was a span of 10 bases. Germline V gene data show CDR1 as SQVTM and CDR2 as ANQGSEA. The CDR3 runs 12 residues. The CDR3 bases are TGCAGCGTCCTCAACTGGACCGGGGAGCTGTTTTTT. Amino acid sequence: CSVLNWTGELFF.

This clonotype appeared a few times. The rearrangement joins TRBV5-5 to TRBJ1-5, with D unclear. Trimming pared 0 bases from V and 5 bases from J, leaving 15 bases between. Germline CDR1 reads SGHKS; CDR2 reads YYEKEE (reference sequence). This CDR3 contains 16 residues. This chain's CDR3 is CASSLAPAGLHQPQHF. The CDR3 DNA is TGTGCCAGCAGCTTGGCCCCTGCAGGCCTCCATCAGCCCCAGCATTTT.

As DNA, the CDR3 is TGTGCCAGCAGCCTCCTCGGGACATCCTACGAGCAGTACGTC. This translates into CASSLLGTSYEQYV. This rearrangement joins TRBV14 to TRBJ2-7, with a possible D match to TRBD1 (6 bases). Between the trimmed V and J ends, which lost 4 bases and 1 base, there was a span of 11 bases. This CDR3 is 14 amino acids long. Germline loops: CDR1 SGHDN, CDR2 FVKESK.

The chain has TRBV4-3 and TRBJ2-3; D remains ambiguous. V shed 1 base and J shed 5 bases, with 4 bases lying between them. CDR1 LGHNA and CDR2 YSLEER come from the germline V gene. The CDR3 loop spans 12 amino acids. CDR3 DNA: TGCGCCAGCAGCCAAGTGAGAGATACGCAGTATTTT. Its protein is CASSQVRDTQYF.

Ten or more counts support this clonotype. Its ends do not fully match the called genes, so a read error is possible. The V call is TRBV7-2, the J call TRBJ2-5; 10 bases are shared with TRBD2. In germline, CDR1 is SGHTA, CDR2 FQGNSA. CDR3 length: 18 residues. CDR3 sequence (DNA): TGTGCCAGCAGCCCTTCCCGCGGGGAGCGGGGGGGCCAAAAGACCCAGTACTTC. This translates into CASSPSRGERGGQKTQYF. Based on the CDR3 plus reference TRBV7-2 and TRBJ2-5, the full variable domain is GAGVSQSPSNKVTEKGKDVELRCDPISGHTALYWYRQSLGQGLEFLIYFQGNSAPDKSGLPSDRFSAERTGGSVSTLTIQRTQQEDSAVYLCASSPSRGERGGQKTQYFGPGTRLLVL.